A selection of T cell receptor beta chains follows, all from one sample in a study of blood T cell repertoires in COVID-19. TCRdb's copy holds only in-frame clones and misses some; the assay was immunoSEQ multiplex PCR. The data show 200,000 to 250,000 clones, 75% to 90% seen once. Sequencing input: PBMCs or T cells enriched from blood (not recorded which). These receptors came from a man aged 35-49 years who had recovered from COVID-19. The CDR3 runs from the conserved cysteine through the conserved F or W. Each record gives: D gene, V gene, clone size, J gene, CDR3 DNA, CDR3 protein. D genes are given only for firm matches. Some rows mark clone size as missing; the rest say once, few, many or name a class of expanded clone.

>TRBD2|TRBV6-2/TRBV6-3|.|TRBJ2-2
TGTGCCAGCAGTTGGCGGGAGGGAAGGCCTTCGAACACCGGGGAGCTGTTTTTT
CASSWREGRPSNTGELFF
>TRBD2|TRBV7-3|.|TRBJ2-1
TGTGCCAGCAGCTCCTCGGGAGGCGAGCAGTTCTTC
CASSSSGGEQFF
>TRBD1|TRBV4-2|.|TRBJ1-5
TGTGCCAGCAGCCAACGACAGGGAGACAATCAGCCCCAGCATTTT
CASSQRQGDNQPQHF
>.|TRBV6-4|.|TRBJ1-5
TGTGCCGCTCGGGGGAACAATCAGCCCCAGCATTTT
CAARGNNQPQHF
>.|TRBV27|.|TRBJ2-1
TGTGCCAGCAGTCTTTACAATGAGCAGTTCTTC
CASSLYNEQFF
>TRBD1|TRBV10-1|.|TRBJ2-7
TGCGCCAGCAGTGAGGACAGGGGGTCCCCTCGGGAGCAGTACTTC
CASSEDRGSPREQYF
>TRBD1|TRBV6-5|.|TRBJ1-5
TGTGCCAGCAGTCGGGACAGGGGGCTTCAGCCCCAGCATTTT
CASSRDRGLQPQHF
>TRBD1|TRBV10-2|few|TRBJ1-5
TGCGCCAGCAGTGAGGGGACAGGGGCACAGCCCCAGCATTTT
CASSEGTGAQPQHF
>TRBD2|TRBV6-1|.|TRBJ2-4
TGTGCCAGCAGTGAAGGGTACGCGGGAGGGCTTAACATTCAGTACTTC
CASSEGYAGGLNIQYF
>.|TRBV6-1|.|TRBJ2-7
TGTGCCAGCAGTGAATACGGGACTGCCTACGAGCAGTACTTC
CASSEYGTAYEQYF
>.|TRBV7-9|.|TRBJ2-3
TGTGCCAGCAGCCGGTGGGTGGTGGCCGGGATGGCGGGGTTTACGCAGTATTTT
CASSRWVVAGMAGFTQYF
>.|TRBV6-5|.|TRBJ1-1
TGTGCCAGCAGTACCGACAGGAGACGAGCTTTCTTT
CASSTDRRRAFF
>.|TRBV18|.|TRBJ2-5
TGTGCCAGCTCACCAGGGGAGGAAGAGACCCAGTACTTC
CASSPGEEETQYF
>.|TRBV9|.|TRBJ1-1
TGTGCCAGCAGCGCCCAACAGGGAATGAACACTGAAGCTTTCTTT
CASSAQQGMNTEAFF
>.|TRBV7-2|.|TRBJ2-7
TGTGCCAGCAGTTTTCCCGCAGGCGAGCAGTACTTC
CASSFPAGEQYF
>.|TRBV7-2|.|TRBJ2-1
TGTGCCAGCAGCTCCGGGACAAACTACAATGAGCAGTTCTTC
CASSSGTNYNEQFF
>.|TRBV4-2|.|TRBJ1-1
TGTGCCAGCAGCCAAGGAGATGGGTTTACGGGCACTGAAGCTTTCTTT
CASSQGDGFTGTEAFF
>.|TRBV2|.|TRBJ2-5
TGTGCCAGCAGTCCAGGGAGGAAAGCGGCCCAGTACTTC
CASSPGRKAAQYF
>TRBD2|TRBV10-2|.|TRBJ2-1
TGCGCCAGCAGTGCCCCGGGACTAGCTCCCCATGAGCAGTTCTTC
CASSAPGLAPHEQFF
>.|TRBV4-1|few|TRBJ2-1
TGCGCCAGCAGCCAACTTAGCGGTAGGAGCTCCTACAATGAGCAGTTCTTC
CASSQLSGRSSYNEQFF
>.|TRBV5-1|once|TRBJ2-2
TGCGCCAGCAGCTTGCTAGGGGCACGCGCCGACACCGGGGAGCTGTTTTTT
CASSLLGARADTGELFF
>.|TRBV20-1|.|TRBJ1-2
TGCAGTGCCTTCTCCCGAGGGGGCTACACCTTC
CSAFSRGGYTF
>TRBD1|TRBV2|.|TRBJ1-5
TGTGCCAGCAGTGCGGACAGGTCCTATAATCAGCCCCAGCATTTT
CASSADRSYNQPQHF
>.|TRBV7-2|.|TRBJ2-3
TGTGCCAGCAGCTTAGCGCAGGGCACAGATACGCAGTATTTT
CASSLAQGTDTQYF
>.|TRBV15|.|TRBJ1-2
TGTGCCACCAGCGCGAGGCCCCTTGCCACTTATGGCTACACCTTC
CATSARPLATYGYTF
>.|TRBV15|.|TRBJ2-1
TGTGCCACCAGCAGAAGCAGGGACTCCTACAATGAGCAGTTCTTC
CATSRSRDSYNEQFF
>TRBD2|TRBV3-1/TRBV3-2|once|TRBJ2-7
TGTGCCAGCAGTCCGGGACTAATTTCCTACGAGCAGTACTTC
CASSPGLISYEQYF
>TRBD2|TRBV19|.|TRBJ2-5
TGTGCCAGTAGTATAACTGCATCCCTAGCGGTTCAAGAGACCCAGTACTTC
CASSITASLAVQETQYF
>.|TRBV7-9|.|TRBJ2-1
TGTGCCAGCAGGCCGAGGGTGGAGGGGCGGAGGAGCTCCTACAATGAGCAGTTCTTC
CASRPRVEGRRSSYNEQFF
>.|TRBV7-6|.|TRBJ2-2
TGTGCCAGCAGCTTACCAGTCAGGGCCAGGGATACCGGGGAGCTGTTTTTT
CASSLPVRARDTGELFF
>TRBD1|TRBV11-2|few|TRBJ1-4
TGTGCCAGCAGTCCACAGGGGGGGCGCGGTGAAAAACTGTTTTTT
CASSPQGGRGEKLFF
>.|TRBV19|.|TRBJ2-3
TGTGCCAGTAGTATGGGCGCCGGTCTGTATTTT
CASSMGAGLYF
>TRBD1|TRBV27|.|TRBJ1-1
TGTGCCAGCAGCCTGGCCGGGACAGGGGCCTTGAGCTACACTGAAGCTTTCTTT
CASSLAGTGALSYTEAFF
>TRBD2|TRBV6-1|.|TRBJ2-7
TGTGCCAGCAGTGAACTTCTAGCGGGGGCCTACGAGCAGTACTTC
CASSELLAGAYEQYF
>.|TRBV5-1|.|TRBJ2-5
TGCGCCAGCAGCTTGGGTGGTCAGGGAAGTGAGACCCAGTACTTC
CASSLGGQGSETQYF
>TRBD1|TRBV7-9|.|TRBJ1-4
TGTGCCAGCAGCCAGACAGGGGGCAATGAAAAACTGTTTTTT
CASSQTGGNEKLFF
>.|TRBV9|.|TRBJ1-1
TGTGCCAGCAGCGTAAGGACAGACCCGAACACTGAAGCTTTCTTT
CASSVRTDPNTEAFF
>TRBD2|TRBV20-1|few|TRBJ2-3
TGCAGTGCTAGTGGGGCGACTAGCGCAAGCACAGATACGCAGTATTTT
CSASGATSASTDTQYF
>TRBD1|TRBV4-2|.|TRBJ1-1
TGTGCCAGCAGCCAAACCACAGGGGTGAACACTGAAGCTTTCTTT
CASSQTTGVNTEAFF
>.|TRBV29-1|.|TRBJ2-7
TGCAGCGTTGACGGGGTAAGCAGCTACGAGCAGTACTTC
CSVDGVSSYEQYF
>.|TRBV10-1|.|TRBJ2-1
TGCGCCAGCAGTGGCTTCGGGTCCGGGGGACCCCAATCCTACAATGAGCAGTTCTTC
CASSGFGSGGPQSYNEQFF
>TRBD1|TRBV29-1|.|TRBJ1-1
TGCAGCGCTACGACAGGGGTTGGGAACACTGAAGCTTTCTTT
CSATTGVGNTEAFF
>.|TRBV15|.|TRBJ2-1
TGTGCCACCAGCAGAGAGCCTAGACCACGGTACAATGAGCAGTTCTTC
CATSREPRPRYNEQFF
>.|TRBV15|.|TRBJ2-1
TGTGCCACCAGCAGAGATGTGGCGGAGCCGCCGTTCTTC
CATSRDVAEPPFF
>.|TRBV7-2|.|TRBJ2-7
TGTGCCAGCAGCTTCTCCGCTAGAGACTACGAGCAGTACTTC
CASSFSARDYEQYF
>.|TRBV29-1|once|TRBJ1-1
.
CSFGPGVNTEAFF
>.|TRBV6-2/TRBV6-3|.|TRBJ1-4
TGTGCCAGCAGTTACCCCTCCTTCGAGGGTCCAACTAATGAAAAACTGTTTTTT
CASSYPSFEGPTNEKLFF
>.|TRBV5-1|.|TRBJ2-1
TGCGCCAGCAGCTTAATGTCCCGCTACAATGAGCAGTTCTTC
CASSLMSRYNEQFF
>TRBD1|TRBV3-1/TRBV3-2|.|TRBJ1-5
TGTGCCAGCAGCCATCAGGGGGATCAGCCCCAGCATTTT
CASSHQGDQPQHF
>.|TRBV7-9|.|TRBJ2-1
TGTGCCAGCAGCCGACAATTTAGCTCCTACAATGAGCAGTTCTTC
CASSRQFSSYNEQFF
>.|TRBV30|.|TRBJ2-5
TGTGCCTGGAGTATGCTCCGGTATCAAGAGACCCAGTACTTC
CAWSMLRYQETQYF
>.|TRBV9|.|TRBJ2-3
TGTGCCAGCAGCGGGGCGGCAGGGCAAACGCAGTATTTT
CASSGAAGQTQYF
>TRBD2|TRBV19|.|TRBJ2-1
TGTGCCAGTACCCTGGGCCCCATAGGGAGGGCCCTTGAGAATGAGCAGTTCTTC
CASTLGPIGRALENEQFF
>TRBD1|TRBV5-4|.|TRBJ1-2
TGTGCCAGCAGCCTTCGACAGGGGGTCCCATCTGGCTACACCTTC
CASSLRQGVPSGYTF
>TRBD2|TRBV19|.|TRBJ2-4
TGTGCCAGTAGACCTAGCGGGAGGGGAAGCATTCAGTACTTC
CASRPSGRGSIQYF